Each of the 27 T cell receptor beta chains below was sequenced from the same sample in a study of blood T cell repertoires in COVID-19. Using immunoSEQ multiplex PCR, the repertoire was profiled, and TCRdb retains in-frame clones only, with some absent. The data hold 120,000 to 150,000 clones, with roughly 87% observed a single time. Specimen: peripheral blood. Every receptor here comes from a human donor in a cohort sampled during active COVID-19.

In its sample, this clone was seen once. V is TRBV6-1 and J is TRBJ1-5; D possibly corresponds to TRBD1 (5 bases). CDR3 length: 13 amino acids. Germline lookup yields CDR1 MNHNS and CDR2 SASEGT. V was shortened by 2 bases and J by 6 bases, with 8 bases between the two germline ends. CDR3: CASSESGGQPQHF. CDR3 DNA sequence: TGTGCCAGCAGTGAATCCGGGGGTCAGCCCCAGCATTTT.

The genes are TRBV27 and TRBJ2-5; TRBD1 agrees at 9 bases. The CDR3 consists of 14 residues. CDR1 is MNHEY and CDR2 is SMNVEV in the germline V gene (reference sequence). J lost 4 bases, V lost 5 bases, and 5 bases had no gene match. CDR3 sequence (DNA): TGTGCCAGCAGTCTGGGACAGGGCCGAGAGACCCAGTACTTC. This translates into CASSLGQGRETQYF.

V is TRBV5-4 and J is TRBJ2-5; TRBD2 agrees at 10 bases. V shed 4 bases and J 4 bases; nucleotides not matched to a gene: 7. Germline CDR1 reads SGHNT; CDR2 reads YYREEE (reference sequence). CDR3 length equals 15 residues. The CDR3 loop is CASSRDGTSAETQYF. CDR3 nucleotide sequence: TGTGCCAGCAGCCGGGACGGGACTAGCGCAGAGACCCAGTACTTC.

The rearrangement links TRBV5-4 to TRBJ2-4; perhaps TRBD2 as D (5 bases). Germline V gives CDR1 SGHNT, CDR2 YYREEE (reference sequence). The CDR3 totals 12 residues. V lost 3 bases and J 7 bases, leaving 8 bases between the germline ends. DNA of the CDR3: TGTGCCAGCAGCTCCCCGGGGAACATTCAGTACTTC. It encodes CASSSPGNIQYF.

V gene TRBV2 combines with J gene TRBJ1-3; D unresolved. Germline CDR1 SNHLY, CDR2 FYNNEI. The CDR3 sequence is 15 residues long. V lost 6 bases and J lost 4, with 16 bases in between. In DNA form, the CDR3 reads TGTGCCAGCAGCTCCTACCGGGCGGGAGGAAACACCATATATTTT. Translation gives CASSSYRAGGNTIYF.

The chain joins TRBV11-2 to TRBJ1-1; maybe TRBD1 (6 bases). CDR1 and CDR2 from the germline V gene are SGHAT and FQNNGV. V lost 4 bases to trimming and J lost 3 bases, with 12 bases between them. The CDR3 spans 14 residues. The CDR3 DNA reads as TGTGCCAGCAGCTGGGCAGGGGCGGACACTGAAGCTTTCTTT. Its translation: CASSWAGADTEAFF.

This clone was counted a single time. This chain uses TRBV7-9 with TRBJ2-5; D uncertain. The germline V gene encodes CDR1 SEHNR and CDR2 FQNEAQ (reference sequence). V lost 6 bases and J 4 bases, leaving 21 bases between the germline ends. There are 16 residues in the CDR3. The CDR3 coding sequence is TGTGCCAGCAGATCTGGAGCTATAGGTTTGGGAGAGACCCAGTACTTC. The encoded protein is CASRSGAIGLGETQYF.

The chain uses TRBV7-9 and TRBJ1-4, with D maybe TRBD1 (5 bases). In germline, CDR1 is SEHNR, CDR2 FQNEAQ (reference sequence). The germline V and J ends were trimmed by 0 bases and 7 bases, with 6 bases remaining between them. The CDR3 runs to 13 residues. In DNA form, the CDR3 reads TGTGCCAGCAGCTTAGCGGGGCCTGAAAAACTGTTTTTT. Residues: CASSLAGPEKLFF. The variable domain in full, completed from reference TRBV7-9 and TRBJ1-4, reads DTGVSQNPRHKITKRGQNVTFRCDPISEHNRLYWYRQTLGQGPEFLTYFQNEAQLEKSRLLSDRFSAERPKGSFSTLEIQRTEQGDSAMYLCASSLAGPEKLFFGSGTQLSVL.

The chain couples TRBV29-1 to TRBJ1-4, with D perhaps matching TRBD1 (5 bases). CDR1 and CDR2 (germline): SQVTM, ANQGSEA. The CDR3 has 11 residues. The V and J ends lost 6 bases and 7 bases respectively, with 9 bases between them. CDR3 sequence: CSVMGGEKLFF. The CDR3 bases are TGCAGCGTCATGGGGGGTGAAAAACTGTTTTTT.

The chain links TRBV5-1 to TRBJ1-6; the D gene is possibly TRBD1 (6 bases). Per the germline V gene, CDR1 is SGHRS and CDR2 is YFSETQ. V was trimmed by 3 bases and J by 5 bases, leaving 12 bases between them. The CDR3 is 15 residues long. CDR3 nucleotide sequence: TGCGCCAGCAGCTCCCACAGGGTCAATAATTCACCCCTCCACTTT. Translation: CASSSHRVNNSPLHF.

The chain carries TRBV21-1 and TRBJ1-2; the table assigns TRBD1, which was not confirmed against the DNA. TRBV21-1 is shown as a pseudogene. This CDR3 has 14 residues. CDR3 bases: TGTGCCAGCAGTTTATTAACAGGACCCTATGGCTACACCTTC. Its protein is CASSLLTGPYGYTF.

The chain employs TRBV3-1 (or the pseudogene TRBV3-2) and TRBJ2-7; 8 positions agree with TRBD1. The CDR3 totals 16 residues. V lost 1 base and J lost 6; bases outside the gene matches: 11. Germline CDR1 and CDR2: LGHDT and YNNKEL (reference sequence). This chain's CDR3 is CASSQGGTGEGLEQYF. CDR3 nucleotides: TGTGCCAGCAGCCAAGGAGGGACAGGTGAAGGACTCGAGCAGTACTTC.

The V and J genes are TRBV2 and TRBJ2-5, with 9 bases matching TRBD2. This CDR3 has 14 residues. Trimming took 3 bases from V and 4 from J; bases not matched to a gene: 3. Germline V gives CDR1 SNHLY, CDR2 FYNNEI. CDR3 protein: CASSDRGGGETQYF. CDR3 DNA: TGTGCCAGCAGTGACCGCGGGGGGGGAGAGACCCAGTACTTC.

This chain links TRBV9 with TRBJ2-7; 10 bases map to TRBD1. The length of the CDR3 is 15 residues. Germline values: CDR1 SGDLS, CDR2 YYNGEE. The trim removed 0 bases at V and 4 bases at J, leaving 4 bases unmatched. CDR3 amino acids: CASSVDGTGVYEQYF. The CDR3 DNA follows: TGTGCCAGCAGCGTAGATGGGACAGGGGTTTACGAGCAGTACTTC.

V usage is TRBV5-3 and J usage is TRBJ2-1; 7 positions agree with TRBD1. TRBV5-3 is annotated as an ORF whose role is uncertain. J lost 6 bases, V lost 4 bases, and 4 bases had no gene match. The CDR3 runs 13 residues. CDR3 in amino acids: CARSPDRRNEQFF. The CDR3 bases are TGTGCCAGAAGCCCGGACAGGCGCAATGAGCAGTTCTTC.

This sequence joins TRBV2 and TRBJ2-5, with D possibly TRBD1 on 6 matching bases. Trimming took off 3 bases at V and 4 bases at J, with 15 bases between the two ends. Looked up from germline, CDR1 is SNHLY and CDR2 is FYNNEI. The length of the CDR3 is 15 residues. The CDR3 sequence is CASSDWGQGLETQYF. DNA of the CDR3: TGTGCCAGCAGTGACTGGGGGCAGGGCCTAGAGACCCAGTACTTC.

This clone was observed a single time. This chain joins TRBV7-2 and TRBJ2-7; 11 positions match TRBD2. The junction had 3 bases not matched to a gene; V was cut back by 6 bases and J by 2 bases. The CDR3 has 14 residues. Germline CDR1 SGHTA, CDR2 FQGNSA. The CDR3, as DNA: TGTGCCAGCAGGGAGGGACTAGCGGCCTACGAGCAGTACTTC. This codes for CASREGLAAYEQYF.

The chain links TRBV7-6 to TRBJ2-3; D call uncertain. The CDR3 is 15 residues long. The germline CDR1 and CDR2 sequences are SGHVS and FNYEAQ. V was cut by 1 base and J by 2 bases, with 10 bases left in between. CDR3 coding DNA: TGTGCCAGCAGCTTAGTTGGTAGAATCACAGATACGCAGTATTTT. Protein sequence: CASSLVGRITDTQYF.

In this sample, this clone turned up a few times. The V call is TRBV7-3, the J call TRBJ2-7, with 7 bases matching TRBD2. Germline CDR1 and CDR2: SGHTA and FQGTGA. V lost 5 bases, J lost 6 bases, and 7 bases stayed unmatched. This CDR3 is built from 13 residues. Here the CDR3 DNA reads TGTGCCAGCAGCCCCACCGGGAGGCGCGAGCAGTACTTC. Its translation: CASSPTGRREQYF.

The V call is TRBV10-3, the J call TRBJ2-6; a weak D match, TRBD2 (5 bases). This CDR3 is 17 amino acids long. V was shortened by 0 bases and J by 4 bases, with 13 bases between the two germline ends. In germline, CDR1 is ENHRY, CDR2 SYGVKD. The CDR3 nucleotides read TGTGCCATCAGTGAGTCTTTATGGAGGACCGGGGCCAACGTCCTGACTTTC. Translating gives CAISESLWRTGANVLTF.

This clone is a singleton in its sample. This sequence joins TRBV18 and TRBJ1-5, with 7 nucleotides matching TRBD1. V lost 5 bases and J lost 0; bases outside the gene matches: 4. From germline, CDR1 is KGHSH and CDR2 LQKENI. This CDR3 is 15 amino acids long. The CDR3 DNA sequence: TGTGCCAGCTCAGGACAGGAAACTAGCAATCAGCCCCAGCATTTT. Protein product: CASSGQETSNQPQHF.

CDR3 loop: CASSQLRAGNTIYF. CDR3 nucleotide sequence: TGCGCCAGCAGCCAACTCAGGGCTGGAAACACCATATATTTT. V and J are TRBV4-1 and TRBJ1-3; tentatively, D is TRBD1 (5 bases). The germline V and J ends were trimmed by 2 bases and 2 bases, with 7 bases remaining between them. CDR3 length: 14 residues. Germline values: CDR1 MGHRA, CDR2 YSYEKL.

This clone was observed a single time. This chain links TRBV3-1 (or the pseudogene TRBV3-2) with TRBJ2-7, with TRBD1 matching 9 bases. The length of the CDR3 is 15 residues. The trim removed 1 base at V and 5 bases at J, leaving 6 bases unmatched. Germline CDR1 reads LGHDT; CDR2 reads YNNKEL (reference sequence). The CDR3 loop is CASSQVGQGIDEQYF. The CDR3 DNA sequence: TGTGCCAGCAGCCAAGTGGGACAGGGAATAGACGAGCAGTACTTC.

This clone was observed a handful of times. V and J are TRBV5-1 and TRBJ1-2; 10 bases agree with TRBD1. The CDR3 spans 14 residues. Germline V gene data show CDR1 as SGHRS and CDR2 as YFSETQ. V lost 4 bases and J lost 5; bases outside the gene matches: 5. CDR3 nucleotide sequence: TGCGCCAGCAGCGAGACAGGGGGCCGGTATGGCTACACCTTC. Translated, it gives CASSETGGRYGYTF.

This clone was counted a few times. The chain uses TRBV5-1 and TRBJ1-2; tentatively, D is TRBD1 (6 bases). CDR1 SGHRS and CDR2 YFSETQ come from the germline V gene. V dropped 3 bases and J dropped 8 bases, with 20 bases sitting between them. The CDR3 consists of 15 residues. Here the CDR3 reads CASSSSAAGDRGYTF. The CDR3 DNA is TGCGCCAGCAGCTCGTCCGCGGCAGGGGATAGGGGCTACACCTTC.

The chain carries TRBV19 and TRBJ1-4; 9 bases are a match to TRBD1. The CDR3 runs to 17 residues. The V segment lost 5 bases and the J segment 6 bases; nucleotides outside the gene matches: 13. In germline, CDR1 is LNHDA, CDR2 SQIVND (reference sequence). The CDR3 coding sequence is TGTGCCAGTAGTCCCGGGACAGGGTCCCGAAGGGATGAAAAACTGTTTTTT. Its protein product is CASSPGTGSRRDEKLFF.

This clone was detected once. The chain employs TRBV2 and TRBJ1-1; D is perhaps TRBD1 (5 bases). This CDR3 is 15 amino acids long. Germline V gene data show CDR1 as SNHLY and CDR2 as FYNNEI. Trimming cost V 4 bases and J 4 bases, with 16 bases left between them. The CDR3 DNA is TGTGCCAGCAGTGGGGACTATCAGTTCGGCACTGAAGCTTTCTTT. Its translation is CASSGDYQFGTEAFF.